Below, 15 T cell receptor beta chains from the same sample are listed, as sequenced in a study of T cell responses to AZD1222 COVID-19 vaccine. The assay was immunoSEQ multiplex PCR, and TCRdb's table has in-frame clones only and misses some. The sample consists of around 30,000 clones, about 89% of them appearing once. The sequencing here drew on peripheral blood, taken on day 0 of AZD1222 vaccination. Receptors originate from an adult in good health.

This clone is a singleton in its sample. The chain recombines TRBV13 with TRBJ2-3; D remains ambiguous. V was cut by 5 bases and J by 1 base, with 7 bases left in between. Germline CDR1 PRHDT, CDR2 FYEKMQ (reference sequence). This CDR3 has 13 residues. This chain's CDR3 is CASSPLGTDTQYF. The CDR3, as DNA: TGTGCCAGCAGCCCGCTCGGCACAGATACGCAGTATTTT.

The CDR3 DNA reads as TGTGCCAGCAGTTGGGCCGGAGGGGGTAGCTACGAGCAGTACTTC. It is translated as CASSWAGGGSYEQYF. The V and J genes are TRBV6-5 and TRBJ2-7, with D possibly being TRBD1 or TRBD2 (6 bases each). The CDR3 totals 15 residues. Trimming shortened V by 4 bases and J by 3 bases, and 16 bases separated the two germline ends. In germline, CDR1 is MNHEY, CDR2 SVGAGI.

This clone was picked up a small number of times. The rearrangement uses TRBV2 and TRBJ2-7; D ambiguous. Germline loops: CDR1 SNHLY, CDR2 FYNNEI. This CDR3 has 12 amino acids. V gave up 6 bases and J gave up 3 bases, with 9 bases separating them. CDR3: CASRQENYEQYF. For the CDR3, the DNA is TGTGCCAGCAGGCAGGAGAACTACGAGCAGTACTTC.

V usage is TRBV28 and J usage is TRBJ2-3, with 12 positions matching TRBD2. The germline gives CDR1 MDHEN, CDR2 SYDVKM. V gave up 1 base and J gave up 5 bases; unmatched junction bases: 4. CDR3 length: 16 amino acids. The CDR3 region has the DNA TGTGCCAGCAGTTTATCGGCTAGCGGGGGGGTAGATACGCAGTATTTT. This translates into CASSLSASGGVDTQYF.

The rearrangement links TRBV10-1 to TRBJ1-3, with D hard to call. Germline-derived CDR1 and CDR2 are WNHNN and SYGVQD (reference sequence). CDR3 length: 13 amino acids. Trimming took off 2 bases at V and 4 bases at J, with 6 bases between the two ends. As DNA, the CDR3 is TGCGCCAGCAGTGAGGTCCGAGGAAACACCATATATTTT. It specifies CASSEVRGNTIYF.

The CDR3 coding sequence is TGTGCCAGCAGCTTAGTAGGACCTTCTATCAATGGCTACACCTTC. Its translation is CASSLVGPSINGYTF. The V and J genes are TRBV7-9 and TRBJ1-2; D call uncertain. V was pared by 1 base and J by 6 bases, with 15 bases between. Looked up from germline, CDR1 is SEHNR and CDR2 is FQNEAQ (reference sequence). There are 15 residues in the CDR3.

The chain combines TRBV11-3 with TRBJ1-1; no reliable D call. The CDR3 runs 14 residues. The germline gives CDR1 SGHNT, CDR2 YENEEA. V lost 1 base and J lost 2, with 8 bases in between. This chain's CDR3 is CASSLGAGNTEAFF. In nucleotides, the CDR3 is TGTGCCAGCAGCTTAGGGGCCGGTAACACTGAAGCTTTCTTT.

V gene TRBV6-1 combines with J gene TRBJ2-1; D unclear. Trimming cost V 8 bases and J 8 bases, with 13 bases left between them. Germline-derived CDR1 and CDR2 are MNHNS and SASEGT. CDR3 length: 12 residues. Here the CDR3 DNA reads TGTGCCAGCCGCCTAGAATGGGATGAGCAGTTCTTC. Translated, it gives CASRLEWDEQFF.

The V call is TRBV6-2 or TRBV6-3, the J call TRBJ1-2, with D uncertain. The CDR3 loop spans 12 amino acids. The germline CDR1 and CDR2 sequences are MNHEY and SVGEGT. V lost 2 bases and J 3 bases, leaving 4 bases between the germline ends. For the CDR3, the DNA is TGTGCCAGCAGTTACAGAGACTATGGCTACACCTTC. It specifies CASSYRDYGYTF.

In DNA form, the CDR3 reads TGCGCCAGCAGCTTGGACGGAAACTATGGCTACACCTTC. This gives the protein CASSLDGNYGYTF. The chain combines TRBV5-1 with TRBJ1-2, with unresolved D. V was shortened by 0 bases and J by 2 bases, with 5 bases between the two germline ends. CDR3 length: 13 residues. In germline, CDR1 is SGHRS, CDR2 YFSETQ.

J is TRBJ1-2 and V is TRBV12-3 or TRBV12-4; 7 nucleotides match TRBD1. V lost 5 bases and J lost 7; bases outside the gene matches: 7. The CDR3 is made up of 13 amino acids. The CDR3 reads CASSRDRAIGYTF. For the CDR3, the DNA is TGTGCCAGCAGTCGAGACAGGGCCATTGGCTACACCTTC.

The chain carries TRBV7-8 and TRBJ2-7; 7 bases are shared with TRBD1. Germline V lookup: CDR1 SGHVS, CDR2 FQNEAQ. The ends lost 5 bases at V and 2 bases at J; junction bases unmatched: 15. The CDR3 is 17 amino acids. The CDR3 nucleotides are TGTGCCAGCAGCCGAACAGGGGCCGGGACCCAGGCCTACGAGCAGTACTTC. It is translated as CASSRTGAGTQAYEQYF. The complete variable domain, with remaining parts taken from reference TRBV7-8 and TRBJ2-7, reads GAGVSQSPRYKVAKRGQDVALRCDPISGHVSLFWYQQALGQGPEFLTYFQNEAQLDKSGLPSDRFFAERPEGSVSTLKIQRTQQEDSAVYLCASSRTGAGTQAYEQYFGPGTRLTVT.

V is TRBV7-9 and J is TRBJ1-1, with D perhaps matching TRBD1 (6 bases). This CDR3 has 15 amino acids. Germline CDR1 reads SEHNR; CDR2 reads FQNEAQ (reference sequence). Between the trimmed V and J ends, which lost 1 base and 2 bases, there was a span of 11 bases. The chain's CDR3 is CASSLGGGGNTEAFF. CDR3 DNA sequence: TGTGCCAGCAGCTTAGGAGGCGGGGGCAACACTGAAGCTTTCTTT. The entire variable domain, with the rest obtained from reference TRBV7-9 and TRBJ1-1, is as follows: DTGVSQNPRHKITKRGQNVTFRCDPISEHNRLYWYRQTLGQGPEFLTYFQNEAQLEKSRLLSDRFSAERPKGSFSTLEIQRTEQGDSAMYLCASSLGGGGNTEAFFGQGTRLTVV.

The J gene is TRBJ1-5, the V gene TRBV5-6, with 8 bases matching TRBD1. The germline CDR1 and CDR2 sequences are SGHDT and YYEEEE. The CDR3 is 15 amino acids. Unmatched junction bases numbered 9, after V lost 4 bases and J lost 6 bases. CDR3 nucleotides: TGTGCCAGCAGCCGCAGGGGGCGCGGCGGTCAGCCCCAGCATTTT. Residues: CASSRRGRGGQPQHF.

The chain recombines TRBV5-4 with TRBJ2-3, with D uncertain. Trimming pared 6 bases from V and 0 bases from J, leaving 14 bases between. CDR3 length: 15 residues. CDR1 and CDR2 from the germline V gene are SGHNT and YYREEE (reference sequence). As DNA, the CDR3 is TGTGCCAGCACCGCCCGGGTCCATAGCACAGATACGCAGTATTTT. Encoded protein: CASTARVHSTDTQYF.